Listed below are T cell receptor beta chains from one sample, sequenced in a study of CD8+CD57+ T cells in acquired aplastic anemia. One entry per CDR3 protein, called by TCRdb with MiXCR from the reads. This sample has about 400,000 distinct CDR3 sequences, with 65% to 80% found just once. The sequenced sample was sorted CD4+, CD8+, or CD8+CD57+ T cells (not recorded which) from PBMCs. All receptors derive from a human donor in good health, serving as a control. CDR3s include the opening cysteine and the closing phenylalanine or tryptophan. A D gene is named only where the DNA matches it firmly. The size of a clone is reported for some rows only, either as once, few or many, or as a class for expanded clones.

TRBD1 | - | TRBJ1-1 | TRBV7-2 | CASSQDRVNEAFF | TGTGCCAGCAGCCAGGACAGGGTAAATGAAGCTTTCTTT
- | - | TRBJ2-7 | TRBV7-6 | CASSSAAELNYEQYF | TGTGCCAGCAGCTCAGCCGCGGAACTAAACTACGAGCAGTACTTC
TRBD1 | once | TRBJ1-6 | TRBV7-8 | CASSSGQETLTLHF | TGTGCCAGCAGCTCGGGACAGGAAACGTTGACCCTCCACTTT
- | - | TRBJ2-1 | TRBV2 | CASSLATDQPQLF | TGTGCCAGCAGCTTGGCCACCGACCAGCCCCAGCTTTTT
TRBD1 | many | TRBJ2-1 | TRBV24-1 | CATSDTGTGINEQFF | TGTGCCACCAGTGATACCGGGACAGGGATCAATGAGCAGTTCTTC
TRBD1 | few | TRBJ2-5 | TRBV7-2 | CASRGQGVETQYF | TGTGCCAGCAGAGGACAGGGGGTAGAGACCCAGTACTTC
- | - | TRBJ1-6 | TRBV5-1 | CASSLYYDNDSPLHF | TGCGCCAGCAGCTTGTACTATGACAATGATTCACCCCTCCACTTT
TRBD2 | - | TRBJ2-1 | TRBV9 | CASSVGGSDNEQFF | TGTGCCAGCAGCGTGGGCGGGAGTGACAATGAGCAGTTCTTC
TRBD2 | - | TRBJ2-3 | TRBV7-2 | CASSLAPLAGASTDTQYF | TGTGCCAGCAGCTTAGCTCCCCTCGCGGGAGCTAGCACAGATACGCAGTATTTT
TRBD1 | - | TRBJ1-5 | TRBV11-1 | CASSGTGVSQPQHF | TGTGCCAGCAGCGGGACAGGGGTCAGTCAGCCCCAGCATTTT
- | few | TRBJ1-4 | TRBV9 | CASSVTGEKLFF | TGTGCCAGCAGCGTGACGGGAGAAAAACTGTTTTTT
- | - | TRBJ1-5 | TRBV5-8 | CATSLTSQNQPQHF | TGTGCCACCAGTCTAACTAGCCAGAATCAGCCCCAGCATTTT
- | once | TRBJ2-7 | TRBV10-2 | CASSGAGGVGGQYF | TGCGCCAGCAGTGGGGCAGGGGGAGTCGGGGGGCAGTACTTC
- | - | TRBJ2-2 | TRBV2 | CASSHPASIGEELFF | TGTGCCAGCAGTCATCCGGCCAGTATCGGAGAGGAGCTGTTTTTT
TRBD2 | few | TRBJ2-7 | TRBV25-1 | CASSGAGSLDEQYF | TGTGCCAGCAGTGGAGCGGGGAGTCTCGACGAGCAGTACTTC
- | - | TRBJ1-4 | TRBV15 | CATSRDGRTNEKLFF | TGTGCCACCAGCAGAGATGGCAGAACGAATGAAAAACTGTTTTTT
- | - | TRBJ2-5 | TRBV7-8 | CANSLVPRGTQYF | TGTGCCAACAGCTTAGTCCCCAGGGGGACTCAGTACTTC
- | - | TRBJ2-7 | TRBV9 | CASRGACVQYF | TGTGCCAGTAGGGGGGCATGCGTACAGTACTTC
- | once | TRBJ2-5 | TRBV2 | CANSLGRSETQYF | TGTGCCAACAGCCTGGGCCGCTCGGAGACCCAGTACTTC
- | many | TRBJ2-2 | TRBV7-2 | CASSLREAGTNTGELFF | TGTGCCAGCAGCTTACGTGAGGCGGGGACGAACACCGGGGAGCTGTTTTTT
- | - | TRBJ2-7 | TRBV19 | CASSIAPGSSYEQYF | TGTGCCAGTAGTATAGCCCCAGGAAGTTCCTACGAGCAGTACTTC
- | - | TRBJ2-1 | TRBV5-1 | CASSLRPGSDEQFF | TGCGCCAGCAGCTTGCGTCCAGGATCCGATGAGCAGTTCTTC